This TCR beta chain was identified in a study of T cells in Graves' hyperthyroidism and ophthalmopathy. The V end was cut by 2 bases, the J end by 7 bases, with 17 bases between. CDR3 length: 15 amino acids. Germline V gene sequence: CDR1 MNHEY, CDR2 SMNVEV (reference sequence). The CDR3 regions of TCR beta were amplified from RNA transcripts. The HTBI set primed first-round TCR CDR3 RT-PCR. Using its own MiXCR run on the multiplex PCR reads, TCRdb lists one record per CDR3 protein. This table has 500,000 to 600,000 distinct CDR3 sequences, just under 20% appearing once. Sequenced material: blood. The chain employs TRBV27 and TRBJ2-5, with D maybe TRBD2 (7 bases). The source is a man aged 35-49 years with Graves' ophthalmopathy. Here the CDR3 reads CASSLTSGGAGTQYF. In DNA, the CDR3 is TGTGCCAGCAGTTTAACCTCGGGGGGCGCGGGGACCCAGTACTTC.